This passage covers 13 T cell receptor beta chains from one sample sequenced in a study of shared clonotypes between healthy human individuals. Using immunoSEQ multiplex PCR, the repertoire was profiled, and TCRdb retains in-frame clones only, with some absent. The sample holds about 2 million clones; approximately 94% are singletons and the top ten take 0.9% to 1.5%. The naive CD8 subset, CD45RO-negative cells positively selected for CCR7, excluded terminally differentiated effector memory CD45RA+ cells. Sequencing used naive CD8+ T cells sorted from blood. These receptors were taken from a man aged 18-30 years in good health.

The rearrangement joins TRBV30 to TRBJ2-5; tentatively, D is TRBD1 (5 bases). V lost 0 bases to trimming and J lost 5 bases, with 16 bases between them. This CDR3 spans 15 amino acids. Germline CDR1 reads GTSNPN; CDR2 reads SVGIG (reference sequence). The CDR3 sequence: CAWSVISTATETQYF. The CDR3 DNA follows: TGTGCCTGGAGTGTAATTTCGACAGCGACTGAGACCCAGTACTTC.

This clone was counted once. The chain carries TRBV5-1 and TRBJ1-2; D perhaps matches TRBD1 (6 bases). This CDR3 is built from 14 residues. Germline V CDR1 and CDR2: SGHRS, YFSETQ. Trimming stripped 0 bases from V and 4 bases from J, with 10 bases between. DNA of the CDR3: TGCGCCAGCAGCTTGGATGGGGGGGCCTATGGCTACACCTTC. This encodes CASSLDGGAYGYTF.

This chain links TRBV10-3 with TRBJ2-1; possible D gene TRBD1, 5 bases. The CDR3 is made up of 14 amino acids. Germline V CDR1 and CDR2: ENHRY, SYGVKD. V dropped 7 bases and J dropped 4 bases, with 14 bases sitting between them. CDR3 loop: CAINEDKVYNEQFF. CDR3 bases: TGTGCCATCAACGAGGACAAAGTGTACAATGAGCAGTTCTTC.

This clone was recorded once. This chain uses TRBV10-3 with TRBJ1-5, with TRBD1 matching over 9 bases. From germline, CDR1 is ENHRY and CDR2 SYGVKD. The CDR3 is 16 amino acids. Trimming removed 10 bases from V and 7 bases from J; junction bases left unmatched: 17. CDR3 coding DNA: TGTGCCACCGACGCCGGGACAGGGTTTAGTGGCCAGCCCCAGCATTTT. Its protein product is CATDAGTGFSGQPQHF.

This chain links TRBV7-9 with TRBJ2-4, with 8 bases that match TRBD2. Germline CDR1 and CDR2: SEHNR and FQNEAQ (reference sequence). The junction had 7 bases not matched to a gene; V was cut back by 5 bases and J by 4 bases. The CDR3 length is 15 residues. The CDR3: CASSPRREAKNIQYF. The DNA for the CDR3 is TGTGCCAGCAGCCCGAGGCGGGAGGCTAAAAACATTCAGTACTTC.

The chain joins TRBV18 to TRBJ1-1; D perhaps matches TRBD1 (6 bases). Germline lookup yields CDR1 KGHSH and CDR2 LQKENI. The germline V and J ends were trimmed by 0 bases and 4 bases, with 12 bases remaining between them. The CDR3 is 15 residues long. DNA of the CDR3: TGTGCCAGCTCACCACCGTCAGGGGCGCGCACTGAAGCTTTCTTT. Amino acid sequence: CASSPPSGARTEAFF.

The gene calls are TRBV11-2 and TRBJ2-7, with 7 bases fitting TRBD2. The CDR3 has 13 amino acids. The ends lost 4 bases at V and 4 bases at J; junction bases unmatched: 4. Germline CDR1 SGHAT, CDR2 FQNNGV. The CDR3 DNA reads as TGTGCCAGCAGCTCTACTAGCGTTTACGAGCAGTACTTC. It yields the protein CASSSTSVYEQYF.

V is TRBV30 and J is TRBJ2-1, with D possibly TRBD1 on 5 matching bases. The germline V gene encodes CDR1 GTSNPN and CDR2 SVGIG (reference sequence). V was trimmed by 0 bases and J by 7 bases, leaving 13 bases between them. The CDR3 contains 14 residues. The CDR3 DNA follows: TGTGCCTGGAGTGTAGCAGGGTTGGAGAATGAGCAGTTCTTC. This gives the protein CAWSVAGLENEQFF.

The chain is built from TRBV9 and TRBJ2-5, with no clear D. V was pared by 3 bases and J by 7 bases, with 10 bases between. The CDR3 totals 12 residues. CDR1 is SGDLS and CDR2 is YYNGEE in the germline V gene. The CDR3 DNA is TGTGCCAGCAGCGCCCCGTCGGGGACCCAGTACTTC. It encodes CASSAPSGTQYF. Complete variable domain (other parts from reference TRBV9 and TRBJ2-5): DSGVTQTPKHLITATGQRVTLRCSPRSGDLSVYWYQQSLDQGLQFLIQYYNGEERAKGNILERFSAQQFPDLHSELNLSSLELGDSALYFCASSAPSGTQYFGPGTRLLVL.

In regard to this clone: Additional DNA sequences in this sample encode the identical CDR3. The gene calls are TRBV4-1 and TRBJ2-5; D gene unclear. V was pared by 2 bases and J by 3 bases, with 10 bases between. The CDR3 spans 14 residues. The germline gives CDR1 MGHRA, CDR2 YSYEKL. Written as DNA, the CDR3 is TGCGCCAGCAGCCAAAGCTCGCTAGAAGAGACCCAGTACTTC. It translates to CASSQSSLEETQYF.

The J gene is TRBJ2-7, the V gene TRBV7-9, with TRBD1 identical over 7 bases. V lost 5 bases and J lost 0; bases outside the gene matches: 7. Per germline, CDR1 SEHNR and CDR2 FQNEAQ (reference sequence). The CDR3 consists of 15 residues. The CDR3 DNA follows: TGTGCCAGCAGCACCACCCGGACAGGCTCCTACGAGCAGTACTTC. Residues: CASSTTRTGSYEQYF.

This chain uses TRBV18 with TRBJ1-2, with D perhaps TRBD1 (5 bases). Germline V gene lookup returns CDR1 KGHSH and CDR2 LQKENI. The V and J ends lost 2 bases and 0 bases respectively, with 7 bases between them. The CDR3 covers 14 residues. The CDR3: CASSPMTANYGYTF. The CDR3 DNA follows: TGTGCCAGCTCACCAATGACAGCTAACTATGGCTACACCTTC.

The V call is TRBV28, the J call TRBJ2-7; 10 nucleotides agree with TRBD1. Germline lookup yields CDR1 MDHEN and CDR2 SYDVKM. This CDR3 region has 14 residues. V dropped 2 bases and J dropped 5; count of bases not matched to a gene: 3. CDR3 residues: CASSLRDRGHEQYF. The CDR3 nucleotides are TGTGCCAGCAGTTTAAGAGACAGGGGGCACGAGCAGTACTTC.